Following are 22 T cell receptor beta chains from one sample sequenced in a study of cytomegalovirus exposure and HLA in healthy donors. PCR amplification relied on 60 Vbeta primers (plus 13 Jbeta primers). Data came from immunoSEQ multiplex PCR; TCRdb stores just in-frame clones and leaves some out. The table records about 150,000 clones, over 70% of them present only once. The sample consisted of PBMCs. Source of these receptors: a young man in good health and CMV-seropositive.

The chain links TRBV7-2 to TRBJ2-2, with 7 bases matching TRBD2. CDR3 length equals 14 residues. The ends lost 5 bases at V and 6 bases at J; junction bases unmatched: 6. Germline assignment: CDR1 SGHTA and CDR2 FQGNSA. In DNA form, the CDR3 reads TGTGCCAGCAGCGCACTAGCGAGAGCCGGGGAGCTGTTTTTT. It codes for CASSALARAGELFF. Full variable domain (missing parts from reference TRBV7-2 and TRBJ2-2): GAGVSQSPSNKVTEKGKDVELRCDPISGHTALYWYRQSLGQGLEFLIYFQGNSAPDKSGLPSDRFSAERTGGSVSTLTIQRTQQEDSAVYLCASSALARAGELFFGEGSRLTVL.

The CDR3 DNA follows: TGTGCCAGCAGTTCCATTGCGGGAGGTAACAATGAGCAGTTCTTC. Residues: CASSSIAGGNNEQFF. V and J are TRBV27 and TRBJ2-1, with 8 bases matching TRBD2. The junction had 7 bases not matched to a gene; V was cut back by 4 bases and J by 5 bases. This CDR3 is 15 amino acids long. Germline V gives CDR1 MNHEY, CDR2 SMNVEV (reference sequence).

V is TRBV7-9 and J is TRBJ2-1; 12 nucleotides align to TRBD2. The ends lost 5 bases at V and 4 bases at J; junction bases unmatched: 12. The CDR3 contains 18 residues. Germline V CDR1 and CDR2: SEHNR, FQNEAQ (reference sequence). The CDR3 loop is CASSKSGTSGLSYNEQFF. The CDR3 DNA sequence: TGTGCCAGCAGCAAATCTGGGACTAGCGGGCTCTCTTACAATGAGCAGTTCTTC. Full variable domain (rest looked up from reference TRBV7-9 and TRBJ2-1): DTGVSQNPRHKITKRGQNVTFRCDPISEHNRLYWYRQTLGQGPEFLTYFQNEAQLEKSRLLSDRFSAERPKGSFSTLEIQRTEQGDSAMYLCASSKSGTSGLSYNEQFFGPGTRLTVL.

The rearrangement links TRBV7-2 to TRBJ1-5; possibly TRBD1 for D (5 bases). Trimming took 1 base from V and 6 from J, leaving 7 bases between them. Germline CDR1 and CDR2: SGHTA and FQGNSA. The CDR3 is 13 amino acids. The CDR3 DNA follows: TGTGCCAGCAGCTTAGAACAGGTTCAGCCCCAGCATTTT. This translates into CASSLEQVQPQHF.

This clone turned up a few times. The rearrangement joins TRBV12-1 to TRBJ2-5; the table's D call TRBD2 went unverified against the DNA. TRBV12-1 is deemed a pseudogene. The CDR3 runs to 19 residues. The CDR3 sequence is CASSFLWTSGRGAKETQYF. In DNA form, the CDR3 reads TGTGCCAGCAGCTTTTTATGGACTAGCGGGAGAGGGGCGAAAGAGACCCAGTACTTC.

The chain links TRBV28 to TRBJ2-2; no definite D call. Trimming pared 7 bases from V and 8 bases from J, leaving 11 bases between. Germline V gene lookup returns CDR1 MDHEN and CDR2 SYDVKM. The CDR3 loop spans 12 amino acids. In nucleotides, the CDR3 is TGTGCCAGCACGCCGGGTTCGGGGGAGCTGTTTTTT. Amino acid sequence: CASTPGSGELFF.

The chain recombines TRBV27 with TRBJ2-2, with 7 nucleotides matching TRBD2. After removal of 7 bases from V and 4 bases from J, the junction contained 6 bases not matched to a gene. From germline, CDR1 is MNHEY and CDR2 SMNVEV (reference sequence). The CDR3 extends over 14 amino acids. CDR3 DNA: TGTGCCAGCACCCCCAGCGGGACCACCGGGGAGCTGTTTTTT. Translated, it gives CASTPSGTTGELFF.

The V call is TRBV9, the J call TRBJ1-2; D perhaps matches TRBD1 (6 bases). Trimming took off 4 bases at V and 7 bases at J, with 14 bases between the two ends. CDR3 length: 13 amino acids. Germline CDR1 and CDR2: SGDLS and YYNGEE. The CDR3 DNA sequence: TGTGCCAGCAGCTCCCGGACAGCTCGTGGCTACACCTTC. It yields the protein CASSSRTARGYTF.

In regard to this clone: The junction and the germline gene differ at one end; a read error may be behind it. The CDR3 loop reads CASSLDPRADSGANVLNF. The CDR3 DNA is TGTGCCAGCAGCCTTGACCCCCGTGCCGACTCTGGGGCCAACGTCCTGAATTTC. The rearrangement uses TRBV4-2 and TRBJ2-6; a possible D gene is TRBD1 (5 bases). CDR1 is LGHNA and CDR2 is YNFKEQ in the germline V gene. The CDR3 runs 18 residues.

This clone was counted between two and nine times. The genes are TRBV5-6 and TRBJ2-7; D possibly corresponds to TRBD2 (6 bases). Trimming cost V 6 bases and J 7 bases, with 23 bases left between them. The germline gives CDR1 SGHDT, CDR2 YYEEEE. The CDR3 extends over 15 amino acids. This chain's CDR3 is CASTQGWGRRGEQYF. In nucleotides, the CDR3 is TGTGCCAGCACCCAAGGATGGGGCAGGCGGGGAGAGCAGTACTTC.

This chain's CDR3 is CAWRRGGVGYEQYF. In nucleotides, the CDR3 is TGTGCCTGGAGAAGGGGGGGGGTAGGCTACGAGCAGTACTTC. This chain uses TRBV30 with TRBJ2-7; TRBD2 is a possible D gene (7 bases). Trimming left V 3 bases short and J 3 bases short, with 15 bases between. The CDR3 extends over 14 amino acids. Germline CDR1 is GTSNPN and CDR2 is SVGIG (reference sequence).

The chain links TRBV27 to TRBJ2-3, with TRBD2 matching 9 bases. CDR3 length equals 16 residues. The V gene end was trimmed by 1 base and the J gene end by 4 bases; junction bases not matched to a gene: 6. Germline lookup yields CDR1 MNHEY and CDR2 SMNVEV (reference sequence). The CDR3 nucleotides read TGTGCCAGCAGTTTATATAGCGGGAGTGGGGCAGATACGCAGTATTTT. This sequence encodes CASSLYSGSGADTQYF.

The V call is TRBV6-5, the J call TRBJ2-5; no clear D. V was shortened by 0 bases and J by 4 bases, with 9 bases between the two germline ends. There are 14 residues in the CDR3. Germline values: CDR1 MNHEY, CDR2 SVGAGI. CDR3 protein: CASSYSTSGETQYF. The CDR3 DNA reads as TGTGCCAGCAGTTACTCAACTTCGGGAGAGACCCAGTACTTC.

The rearrangement joins TRBV5-1 to TRBJ2-5, with 12 positions matching TRBD2. V was clipped by 5 bases and J by 4 bases; unmatched bases: 12. The length of the CDR3 is 17 residues. Germline CDR1 SGHRS, CDR2 YFSETQ. The CDR3 region has the DNA TGCGCCAGCAGTTTTACAACTTCTAGCGGGGGGGGAGAGACCCAGTACTTC. As protein: CASSFTTSSGGGETQYF.

V and J are TRBV28 and TRBJ2-3; 11 positions match TRBD2. CDR1 is MDHEN and CDR2 is SYDVKM in the germline V gene. V shed 7 bases, J shed 2 bases, and the junction held 11 bases outside the gene matches. CDR3 length equals 17 residues. CDR3 nucleotides: TGTGCCAGCAAATCCATCCTAGCGGGAGGCATCACAGATACGCAGTATTTT. This gives the protein CASKSILAGGITDTQYF.

Comments on this clone: The sample contains more than one DNA sequence encoding this CDR3. The J gene is TRBJ2-5, the V gene TRBV19, with D possibly being TRBD2 (5 bases). CDR3 length: 13 amino acids. Trimming shortened V by 0 bases and J by 4 bases, and 6 bases separated the two germline ends. The germline gives CDR1 LNHDA, CDR2 SQIVND (reference sequence). CDR3 sequence (DNA): TGTGCCAGTAGTATAGATCGGGGAGAGACCCAGTACTTC. It yields the protein CASSIDRGETQYF.

The chain has TRBV19 and TRBJ2-1; weak D call: TRBD1 (6 bases). The CDR3 is made up of 15 amino acids. The germline gives CDR1 LNHDA, CDR2 SQIVND (reference sequence). V gave up 5 bases and J gave up 8 bases, with 19 bases separating them. CDR3 DNA sequence: TGTGCCAGTAGTGATACAGGGAACCCCCACGATGAGCAGTTCTTC. This codes for CASSDTGNPHDEQFF.

The sample holds a few counts of this clone. The V gene is TRBV2, the J gene TRBJ2-7; D might be TRBD1 (5 bases). Per the germline V gene, CDR1 is SNHLY and CDR2 is FYNNEI. There are 14 residues in the CDR3. Trimming took 6 bases from V and 2 from J, leaving 14 bases between them. CDR3 residues: CASRDPDKTYEQYF. Here the CDR3 DNA reads TGTGCCAGCAGAGATCCGGACAAGACCTACGAGCAGTACTTC.

V is TRBV2 and J is TRBJ2-2; the D gene is possibly TRBD1 (5 bases). The CDR3 totals 16 residues. Germline-derived CDR1 and CDR2 are SNHLY and FYNNEI. Trimming removed 3 bases at V and 4 bases at J, with 15 bases between. The CDR3 region has the DNA TGTGCCAGCAGTGAGGGGCCCCTAACCTTCACCGGGGAGCTGTTTTTT. Protein: CASSEGPLTFTGELFF. Supplemented by reference TRBV2 and TRBJ2-2, the full variable domain reads EPEVTQTPSHQVTQMGQEVILRCVPISNHLYFYWYRQILGQKVEFLVSFYNNEISEKSEIFDDQFSVERPDGSNFTLKIRSTKLEDSAMYFCASSEGPLTFTGELFFGEGSRLTVL.

The V call is TRBV28, the J call TRBJ2-5, with TRBD2 as a possible D gene (6 bases). Trimming removed 8 bases at V and 2 bases at J, with 12 bases between. This CDR3 region has 13 residues. Germline-derived CDR1 and CDR2 are MDHEN and SYDVKM. CDR3 sequence: CASGGAAQETQYF. CDR3 sequence (DNA): TGTGCCAGCGGCGGGGCAGCTCAAGAGACCCAGTACTTC.

The V and J genes are TRBV5-1 and TRBJ1-5; 9 nucleotides align to TRBD1. Trimming cost V 4 bases and J 6 bases; bases outside gene matches: 11. CDR3 size: 16 residues. Germline V gene sequence: CDR1 SGHRS, CDR2 YFSETQ. The CDR3 DNA is TGCGCCAGCAGCCCCACCGGGACAGGGATAGGTCAGCCCCAGCATTTT. This encodes CASSPTGTGIGQPQHF.

The rearrangement uses TRBV5-1 and TRBJ1-1; TRBD1 agrees at 9 bases. V shed 4 bases, J shed 6 bases, and the junction held 1 base outside the gene matches. CDR3 size: 12 residues. Germline CDR1 and CDR2: SGHRS and YFSETQ. The CDR3 region is CASSRQGAEAFF. CDR3 DNA sequence: TGCGCCAGCAGCAGACAGGGGGCTGAAGCTTTCTTT. The complete variable domain, with remaining parts taken from reference TRBV5-1 and TRBJ1-1, reads KAGVTQTPRYLIKTRGQQVTLSCSPISGHRSVSWYQQTPGQGLQFLFEYFSETQRNKGNFPGRFSGRQFSNSRSEMNVSTLELGDSALYLCASSRQGAEAFFGQGTRLTVV.